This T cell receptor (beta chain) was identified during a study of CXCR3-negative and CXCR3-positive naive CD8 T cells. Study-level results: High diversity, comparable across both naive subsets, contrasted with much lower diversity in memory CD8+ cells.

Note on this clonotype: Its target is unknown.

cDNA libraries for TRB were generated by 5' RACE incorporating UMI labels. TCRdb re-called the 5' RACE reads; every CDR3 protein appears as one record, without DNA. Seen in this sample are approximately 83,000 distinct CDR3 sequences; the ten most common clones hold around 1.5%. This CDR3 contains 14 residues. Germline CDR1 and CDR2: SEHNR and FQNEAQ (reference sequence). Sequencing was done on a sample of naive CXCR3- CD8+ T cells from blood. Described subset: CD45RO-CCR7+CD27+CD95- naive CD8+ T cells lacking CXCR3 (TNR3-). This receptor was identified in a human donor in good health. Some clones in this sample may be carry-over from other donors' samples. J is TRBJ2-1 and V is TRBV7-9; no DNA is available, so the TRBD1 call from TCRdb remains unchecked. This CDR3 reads CASTPAGTHNEQFF.